The rows below give T cell receptor beta chains drawn from one sample of a study of vaccination and CD4 T cells after COVID-19. MiXCR, run by TCRdb on the PCR reads, gives a single entry per CDR3 protein. This table has 6,000 or so distinct CDR3 sequences, around two fifths appearing once. These receptors have no identified antigens. Sequencing used CD4+ T cells from blood, cultured in vitro. The receptors stem from a human donor in good health. Both conserved end residues are part of each CDR3. The D gene is left open where the match is weak. Only some rows state a clone size, as once, few, many or a class for expanded clones.

V	J	size	D	CDR3	DNA
TRBV6-1	TRBJ2-2	-	-	CASGPGGELFF	TGTGCCAGCGGACCGGGTGGGGAGCTGTTTTTT
TRBV19	TRBJ2-6	-	TRBD2	CASRGEGRAPGANVLTF	TGTGCCAGTAGGGGGGAGGGTAGGGCCCCTGGGGCCAACGTCCTGACTTTC
TRBV11-2	TRBJ1-2	-	-	CASGYGPGGYTF	TGTGCCAGCGGATACGGCCCCGGGGGCTACACCTTC
TRBV6-1	TRBJ1-1	-	-	CASSETPGPNTEAFF	TGTGCCAGCAGTGAAACCCCCGGCCCGAACACTGAAGCTTTCTTT
TRBV9	TRBJ1-2	-	-	CASSVGGTGARSGYTF	TGTGCCAGCAGCGTAGGGGGAACGGGGGCGCGCAGTGGCTACACCTTC
TRBV7-2	TRBJ1-5	-	-	CASSFIGGNQPQHF	TGTGCCAGCAGCTTTATAGGGGGCAATCAGCCCCAGCATTTT
TRBV6-1	TRBJ1-5	-	-	CATSRADNQPQHF	TGTGCCACCTCCCGCGCCGACAATCAGCCCCAGCATTTT
TRBV6-5	TRBJ1-1	few	-	CASSYGRNTEAFF	TGTGCCAGCAGTTACGGGCGGAACACTGAAGCTTTCTTT
TRBV4-1	TRBJ1-5	few	-	CASSQEGNSNQPQHF	TGCGCCAGCAGCCAGGAGGGGAATAGCAATCAGCCCCAGCATTTT
TRBV6-5	TRBJ2-7	few	-	CASSYPGARGREQYF	TGTGCCAGCAGTTACCCGGGGGCCAGAGGGCGGGAGCAGTACTTC
TRBV2	TRBJ2-1	few	-	CASTARTVYNEQFF	TGTGCCAGCACCGCTAGGACAGTATACAATGAGCAGTTCTTC
TRBV3-1	TRBJ1-2	-	-	CASSPREDYGYTF	TGTGCCAGCAGCCCAAGGGAGGACTATGGCTACACCTTC